The 27 T cell receptor beta chains listed next were all sequenced from one sample in a study of regulatory T cells in long-lasting Graves disease. Sample time point: newly diagnosed GD, antithyroid drugs for less than 3 months. TCR sequences were obtained from RNA taken from PBMCs. Arm-PCR of CDR3 regions with iRepertoire HTBI primers generated TCR beta libraries. MiXCR, run by TCRdb on the multiplex PCR reads, gives a single entry per CDR3 protein. The profile shows under 300,000 distinct CDR3 sequences, 20% to 25% of them singletons. Sample: peripheral blood mononuclear cells (PBMCs), taken at new diagnosis, from a patient treated with antithyroid drugs. These receptors were collected from a female donor with Graves disease.

This clonotype was observed at least ten times. The chain combines TRBV6-2 or TRBV6-3 with TRBJ2-7; D is undetermined. CDR3 length equals 13 residues. Deletions cut 4 bases from V and 6 bases from J, with 13 bases between. Germline V gene data show CDR1 as MNHEY and CDR2 as SVGEGT. CDR3 bases: TGTGCCAGCAGTTCCCCCATTTTACGCGAGCAGTACTTC. It encodes CASSSPILREQYF.

This clonotype appeared a few times. The rearrangement uses TRBV4-1 and TRBJ1-1; D is uncertain. CDR1 MGHRA and CDR2 YSYEKL come from the germline V gene. This CDR3 has 13 residues. Trimming cost V 8 bases and J 1 base, with 11 bases left between them. The chain's CDR3 is CASSKRANTEAFF. In nucleotides, the CDR3 is TGCGCCAGCTCGAAGCGGGCGAACACTGAAGCTTTCTTT.

There are many counts of this clonotype. This chain links TRBV6-5 with TRBJ2-3; D is uncertain. Trimming left V 2 bases short and J 4 bases short, with 16 bases between. This CDR3 spans 16 amino acids. Germline values: CDR1 MNHEY, CDR2 SVGAGI. CDR3 DNA: TGTGCCAGCAGTTACCAGAATAAAAAGTTGGCAGATACGCAGTATTTT. Amino acids: CASSYQNKKLADTQYF.

This clonotype has at least ten counts. CDR3 coding DNA: TGTGCCAGCAGCTTCCGGGGCGACCTGGAGCTGTTTTTT. Residues: CASSFRGDLELFF. The genes are TRBV11-2 and TRBJ2-2; D possibly matches TRBD1 or TRBD2 (5 bases each). Germline lookup yields CDR1 SGHAT and CDR2 FQNNGV. Trimming cost V 3 bases and J 10 bases, with 12 bases left between them. CDR3 size: 13 residues.

Ten or more counts support this clonotype. This chain links TRBV18 with TRBJ2-6; a weak D match, TRBD2 (5 bases). There are 17 residues in the CDR3. Trimming cost V 2 bases and J 0 bases, with 11 bases left between them. The germline V gene has CDR1 KGHSH and CDR2 LQKENI. CDR3 sequence reads: CASSPNAGGSGANVLTF. DNA for the CDR3: TGTGCCAGCTCACCAAACGCCGGAGGCTCTGGGGCCAACGTCCTGACTTTC.

This clonotype was seen repeatedly, ten times or more. V usage is TRBV9 and J usage is TRBJ1-1; 12 positions agree with TRBD1. Trimming cost V 3 bases and J 0 bases; bases outside gene matches: 3. The germline gives CDR1 SGDLS, CDR2 YYNGEE. CDR3 length equals 16 residues. The CDR3 region is CASSGDRGLVNTEAFF. The CDR3, as DNA: TGTGCCAGCAGCGGGGACAGGGGGCTGGTGAACACTGAAGCTTTCTTT.

Regarding this clonotype: A much more abundant neighbour one base away suggests this may be a read error. The V gene is TRBV7-9, the J gene TRBJ2-1; 12 bases match TRBD2. This CDR3 contains 15 residues. V trimming: 1 base; J trimming: 12 bases; junction bases outside the gene matches: 7. The germline V gene has CDR1 SEHNR and CDR2 FQNEAQ (reference sequence). For the CDR3, the DNA is TGTGCCAGCAGCTTAGTGGCTAGCGGGGGGGCAAGGCAGTTCTTC. It encodes CASSLVASGGARQFF.

At least ten counts were recorded for this clonotype. The rearrangement links TRBV12-3 or TRBV12-4 to TRBJ1-1; possibly TRBD1 for D (6 bases). Trimming stripped 7 bases from V and 0 bases from J, with 18 bases between. The CDR3 runs to 16 residues. CDR3 region: CASTGGHRALNTEAFF. The CDR3 nucleotides are TGTGCCAGCACCGGTGGACACAGGGCTTTGAACACTGAAGCTTTCTTT.

In this sample, this clonotype turned up a few times. The gene calls are TRBV16 and TRBJ1-4; D might be TRBD1 (5 bases). Germline V gene data show CDR1 as KGHSY and CDR2 as FQNENV. Between the trimmed V and J ends, which lost 0 bases and 8 bases, there was a span of 10 bases. The CDR3 has 14 amino acids. The chain's CDR3 is CASSQSMGGEKLFF. Written as DNA, the CDR3 is TGTGCCAGCAGCCAATCCATGGGGGGAGAAAAACTGTTTTTT.

The chain uses TRBV6-9 and TRBJ2-3, with a tentative D call TRBD2 (6 bases). Trimming removed 3 bases from V and 0 bases from J, with 19 bases in between. The V gene's germline CDR1 is MNHGY and CDR2 SVAAGI. The CDR3 covers 18 residues. CDR3 sequence (DNA): TGTGCCAGCAGTTACCCCGGACACGTGGGGGGTAGCACAGATACGCAGTATTTT. Translated: CASSYPGHVGGSTDTQYF.

This clonotype has a count of ten or more. The CDR3 protein is CSALGQGRYMNTEAFF. DNA of the CDR3: TGCAGTGCCCTGGGACAGGGGCGATACATGAACACTGAAGCTTTCTTT. The V and J genes are TRBV20-1 and TRBJ1-1, with TRBD1 identical over 10 bases. Trimming took 6 bases from V and 0 from J; bases not matched to a gene: 10. The CDR3 loop spans 16 amino acids. Germline V gene sequence: CDR1 DFQATT, CDR2 SNEGSKA (reference sequence).

Details on this clonotype: A much larger clone sits a single nucleotide away, making a read error possible. V and J are TRBV5-1 and TRBJ2-3; D tentatively fits TRBD1 or TRBD2 (5 bases each). CDR1 and CDR2 from the germline V gene are SGHRS and YFSETQ. The CDR3 sequence is 15 residues long. As DNA, the CDR3 is TGCGCCAGCAGGACGACTGGGGGAGCCGGAGATACGCGGTATTTT. It specifies CASRTTGGAGDTRYF.

As concerns this clonotype: This could be a read error, since a much larger clone is one nucleotide away. The chain links TRBV10-3 to TRBJ2-7; 7 positions match TRBD1. The CDR3 covers 15 residues. J gave up 0 bases and V 3 bases, and 5 bases lay outside the gene matches. CDR1 and CDR2 (germline): ENHRY, SYGVKD. The CDR3 coding sequence is TGTGCCATCAGTGACTCCAGACAGGGCTCCTACGAGCAGTACTTC. Its translation: CAISDSRQGSYEQYF.

This chain uses TRBV14 with TRBJ1-6, with a possible D match to TRBD1 (6 bases). Germline lookup yields CDR1 SGHDN and CDR2 FVKESK. Trimming stripped 4 bases from V and 0 bases from J, with 13 bases between. The CDR3 has 17 residues. The CDR3 here is CASSLGGGSSYNSPLHF. CDR3 nucleotides: TGTGCCAGCAGCCTAGGTGGGGGCAGCTCCTATAATTCACCCCTCCACTTT.

The chain recombines TRBV27 with TRBJ2-7, with D possibly matching TRBD1 (6 bases). The germline V and J ends were trimmed by 4 bases and 4 bases, with 8 bases remaining between them. The CDR3 is made up of 12 amino acids. The germline gives CDR1 MNHEY, CDR2 SMNVEV (reference sequence). This CDR3 is CASSSQGYEQYF. The CDR3 nucleotides are TGTGCCAGCAGTTCACAGGGTTACGAGCAGTACTTC.

The V call is TRBV19, the J call TRBJ2-7, with a possible D match to TRBD2 (6 bases). The V and J ends lost 3 bases and 0 bases respectively, with 9 bases between them. Looked up from germline, CDR1 is LNHDA and CDR2 is SQIVND (reference sequence). The CDR3 runs 14 residues. The CDR3 region is CASSMGGASYEQYF. In nucleotides, the CDR3 is TGTGCCAGTAGTATGGGCGGGGCCTCCTACGAGCAGTACTTC.

This clonotype appeared a single time. A clone one base away is much larger, so this may be a read error. The rearrangement joins TRBV20-1 to TRBJ2-7, with 8 bases that match TRBD2. The CDR3 has 14 amino acids. Germline V gives CDR1 DFQATT, CDR2 SNEGSKA (reference sequence). The DNA for the CDR3 is TGCAGTGCCTTAAAAGGCCTAGCGGGCTACGAGCAGCACTTC. It specifies CSALKGLAGYEQHF.

This clonotype showed up just a few times. The chain uses TRBV14 and TRBJ1-1, with TRBD1 as a possible D gene (6 bases). CDR3 length equals 15 residues. Trimming pared 4 bases from V and 5 bases from J, leaving 17 bases between. The germline V gene has CDR1 SGHDN and CDR2 FVKESK. The CDR3 nucleotides are TGTGCCAGCAGCCTAAACCGGGGGGCGCGGACTGAAGCTTTCTTT. Residues: CASSLNRGARTEAFF.

The sample holds many counts of this clonotype. V is TRBV6-1 and J is TRBJ2-1, with D possibly being TRBD1 or TRBD2 (6 bases each). V was shortened by 6 bases and J by 7 bases, with 13 bases between the two germline ends. Per germline, CDR1 MNHNS and CDR2 SASEGT. CDR3 length equals 13 residues. The CDR3 sequence is CASSRLGGNEQFF. DNA for the CDR3: TGTGCCAGCAGCCGATTAGGGGGGAATGAGCAGTTCTTC.

This clonotype has only a few counts. The V call is TRBV20-1, the J call TRBJ2-1; 9 bases align to TRBD2. This CDR3 is built from 13 residues. CDR1 is DFQATT and CDR2 is SNEGSKA in the germline V gene (reference sequence). After removal of 5 bases from V and 3 bases from J, the junction contained 2 bases not matched to a gene. Written as DNA, the CDR3 is TGCAGTGCTGAGACTAGCGGCTACAATGAGCAGTTCTTC. It specifies CSAETSGYNEQFF.

This sequence joins TRBV18 and TRBJ2-1; the match to TRBD2 covers 12 bases. V shed 2 bases and J 7 bases; nucleotides not matched to a gene: 3. The CDR3 contains 15 residues. Germline V gives CDR1 KGHSH, CDR2 LQKENI. CDR3 DNA sequence: TGTGCCAGCTCACCAGGGACTAGCGGGCAAAATGAGCAGTTCTTC. Protein: CASSPGTSGQNEQFF. Complete variable domain (other parts from reference TRBV18 and TRBJ2-1): NAGVMQNPRHLVRRRGQEARLRCSPMKGHSHVYWYRQLPEEGLKFMVYLQKENIIDESGMPKERFSAEFPKEGPSILRIQQVVRGDSAAYFCASSPGTSGQNEQFFGPGTRLTVL.

This clonotype came up a few times. CDR3 DNA sequence: TGCAGTGCTAGAGAACCAACGGGGGGGGGCACAGATACGCAGTATTTT. Translated: CSAREPTGGGTDTQYF. The chain recombines TRBV20-1 with TRBJ2-3, with 8 bases identical to TRBD2. The V segment lost 0 bases and the J segment 1 base; nucleotides outside the gene matches: 6. CDR1 DFQATT and CDR2 SNEGSKA come from the germline V gene (reference sequence). The CDR3 has 16 amino acids.

As to this clonotype: A much larger clone differs by one base, so this may be a read error. The chain recombines TRBV3-1 with TRBJ1-2; D unresolved. The CDR3 is 13 residues long. The V gene's germline CDR1 is LGHDT and CDR2 YNNKEL (reference sequence). CDR3 DNA: TGTGCCAGCAGCCAAGAGCGGAACTATGGCCACACCTTC. It specifies CASSQERNYGHTF.

This clonotype was counted ten times or more. This rearrangement joins TRBV3-1 to TRBJ2-7; a weak D match, TRBD2 (6 bases). The V gene's germline CDR1 is LGHDT and CDR2 YNNKEL (reference sequence). This CDR3 has 13 amino acids. The V end lost 4 bases, the J end lost 2 bases, and 9 bases lay between the germline ends. CDR3 sequence: CASSLGLPYEQYF. The CDR3 coding sequence is TGTGCCAGCAGCCTCGGACTACCCTACGAGCAGTACTTC.

This clonotype was recorded a few times. The chain couples TRBV12-3 or TRBV12-4 to TRBJ1-2; D call uncertain. The CDR3 spans 15 residues. The V gene lost 6 bases and the J gene lost 0 bases, with 14 bases spanning the gap. The CDR3 DNA is TGTGCCAGCAGCCCTTTGGAACGGTCTAACTATGGCTACACCTTC. Translated: CASSPLERSNYGYTF.

In its sample, this clonotype was seen many times. The gene calls are TRBV6-2 or TRBV6-3 and TRBJ2-1, with D unresolved. Trimming took off 2 bases at V and 8 bases at J, with 16 bases between the two ends. Germline V CDR1 and CDR2: MNHEY, SVGEGT. This CDR3 has 15 amino acids. CDR3 sequence (DNA): TGTGCCAGCAGTTACGAAGGGCCTCTCGGGCATGAGCAGTTCTTC. Translated, it gives CASSYEGPLGHEQFF.

A remark on this clonotype: A much more abundant neighbour one base away suggests this may be a read error. This chain connects TRBV4-1 to TRBJ2-1, with 9 positions matching TRBD1. This CDR3 has 16 amino acids. Germline trimming cut 2 bases from V and 10 bases from J; bases unmatched to any gene: 12. The germline V gene has CDR1 MGHRA and CDR2 YSYEKL. The CDR3 region has the DNA TGCGCCAGCAGCCAAAACGCGGGACAGGGTCACTACGAGCAGTTCTTC. As protein: CASSQNAGQGHYEQFF.